Following are 27 T cell receptor beta chains from one sample sequenced in a study of post-analysis software for immune sequencing data. General study points: TRBV5-6, TRBV5-1 and TRBV20-1 belonged to a set of roughly five TRBV segments that were more frequent in patients than controls.

Their recognized antigens are unknown. TCR beta cDNA libraries had unique molecular identifiers. MiXCR was run by TCRdb on the PCR reads, yielding one entry per CDR3 protein. Seen here are 650,000 to 850,000 distinct CDR3 sequences, around 45% observed once, and the top ten hold roughly 4.9%. Sequencing input: blood. Source of these receptors: a girl between 10 and 17 years old with multiple sclerosis.

The V call is TRBV29-1, the J call TRBJ2-1; 9 nucleotides match TRBD2. V dropped 7 bases and J dropped 13; count of bases not matched to a gene: 11. The germline V gene has CDR1 SQVTM and CDR2 ANQGSEA. The length of the CDR3 is 12 residues. The CDR3 region is CSGEVLAGIQFF. Here the CDR3 DNA reads TGCAGCGGTGAGGTGCTAGCGGGAATTCAGTTCTTC.

This rearrangement joins TRBV20-1 to TRBJ2-3; 8 positions match TRBD2. The trim removed 0 bases at V and 0 bases at J, leaving 8 bases unmatched. The CDR3 loop spans 17 amino acids. Per the germline V gene, CDR1 is DFQATT and CDR2 is SNEGSKA (reference sequence). The CDR3 DNA reads as TGCAGTGCTAGAGACCGTATACTAGCGGCTAGCACAGATACGCAGTATTTT. This encodes CSARDRILAASTDTQYF.

The V gene is TRBV4-3, the J gene TRBJ2-5; 7 bases line up with TRBD2. CDR1 is LGHNA, CDR2 YSLEER, per germline. After removal of 2 bases from V and 2 bases from J, the junction contained 2 bases not matched to a gene. CDR3 size: 14 residues. CDR3 DNA sequence: TGCGCCAGCAGCCAAAGAGCGGGACAAGAGACCCAGTACTTC. Translation gives CASSQRAGQETQYF.

The CDR3 loop reads CASSAGRGGPTYNEQFF. The CDR3 DNA is TGTGCCAGCAGCGCCGGCAGGGGAGGCCCCACATACAATGAGCAGTTCTTC. V and J are TRBV9 and TRBJ2-1; D possibly uses TRBD1 or TRBD2 (6 bases each). The CDR3 is made up of 17 amino acids. The germline gives CDR1 SGDLS, CDR2 YYNGEE. V lost 3 bases, J lost 4 bases, and 20 bases lay in between.

V and J are TRBV5-1 and TRBJ2-4; D call uncertain. V gave up 0 bases and J gave up 15 bases, with 19 bases separating them. CDR3 length: 14 residues. Germline V gene sequence: CDR1 SGHRS, CDR2 YFSETQ. This chain's CDR3 is CASSLGAPSRIRYF. CDR3 nucleotide sequence: TGCGCCAGCAGCTTGGGGGCTCCTAGTAGGATCAGGTACTTC.

This clonotype showed up many times. J is TRBJ2-1 and V is TRBV29-1; D is possibly TRBD1 or TRBD2 (5 bases each). The CDR3 is 11 residues long. The germline V gene has CDR1 SQVTM and CDR2 ANQGSEA. V lost 7 bases, J lost 6 bases, and 10 bases lay in between. CDR3 sequence reads: CSGGRSNEQFF. In nucleotides, the CDR3 is TGCAGCGGGGGGAGATCCAATGAGCAGTTCTTC.

Of note for this clonotype: With a much larger clone just one base away, this may be a read error. The chain links TRBV28 to TRBJ1-5, with D possibly TRBD1 on 6 matching bases. This CDR3 has 14 residues. Germline CDR1 is MDHEN and CDR2 is SYDVKM. Trimming shortened V by 5 bases and J by 3 bases, and 11 bases separated the two germline ends. CDR3 loop: CASSHRVTNQPQHF. DNA of the CDR3: TGTGCCAGCAGTCACAGGGTGACCAATCAGCCCCAGCATTTT.

This clonotype was seen a handful of times. CDR3 nucleotide sequence: TGTGCCAGCAGTTTATTAGCTTCTGGGAACGAGCAGTACTTC. It specifies CASSLLASGNEQYF. The chain recombines TRBV27 with TRBJ2-7; no clear D. CDR1 and CDR2 (germline): MNHEY, SMNVEV (reference sequence). Between the trimmed V and J ends, which lost 1 base and 5 bases, there was a span of 12 bases. There are 14 residues in the CDR3.

The V call is TRBV12-3 or TRBV12-4, the J call TRBJ1-5, with TRBD1 as a possible D gene (5 bases). The V end lost 3 bases, the J end lost 6 bases, and 15 bases lay between the germline ends. The CDR3 runs to 15 residues. The CDR3 sequence is CASSLGGLFSQPQHF. The CDR3 nucleotides are TGTGCCAGCAGTTTGGGGGGGTTGTTTAGTCAGCCCCAGCATTTT.

This clonotype was seen only a few times. The rearrangement links TRBV9 to TRBJ1-2, with D tentatively TRBD1 (5 bases). CDR3 length: 13 residues. Germline values: CDR1 SGDLS, CDR2 YYNGEE. V lost 0 bases and J lost 4, with 7 bases in between. In nucleotides, the CDR3 is TGTGCCAGCAGCGTAGAGCAGGGCTATGGCTACACCTTC. Encoded protein: CASSVEQGYGYTF.

V is TRBV20-1 and J is TRBJ2-3, with a possible D match to TRBD2 (6 bases). V was trimmed by 5 bases and J by 4 bases, leaving 16 bases between them. The CDR3 runs 14 residues. Germline CDR1 DFQATT, CDR2 SNEGSKA (reference sequence). DNA for the CDR3: TGCAGTGCTGCCCAGGGACTCCCATCAGATACGCAGTATTTT. Translation: CSAAQGLPSDTQYF.

This clonotype was observed a handful of times. The J gene is TRBJ2-1, the V gene TRBV7-3; 13 bases map to TRBD2. The CDR3 spans 17 residues. CDR1 is SGHTA, CDR2 FQGTGA, per germline. The ends lost 6 bases at V and 2 bases at J; junction bases unmatched: 7. The CDR3 DNA sequence: TGTGCCAGCAGTCCACTAGGGACTAGCGGGGCCTACAATGAGCAGTTCTTC. This codes for CASSPLGTSGAYNEQFF.

J is TRBJ1-1 and V is TRBV6-2 or TRBV6-3; tentative D call: TRBD1 (5 bases). V lost 6 bases and J lost 5, with 22 bases in between. Germline V gene data show CDR1 as MNHEY and CDR2 as SVGEGT. The CDR3 consists of 16 residues. The CDR3 DNA sequence: TGTGCCAGCAGCCGATGGCGAAGGAGGGGAGGTACTGAAGCTTTCTTT. Translated, it gives CASSRWRRRGGTEAFF.

In this sample, this clonotype turned up a few times. This chain links TRBV4-3 with TRBJ2-3; 8 bases align to TRBD1. This CDR3 comprises 15 residues. The germline V gene has CDR1 LGHNA and CDR2 YSLEER. V trimming: 0 bases; J trimming: 2 bases; junction bases outside the gene matches: 1. As DNA, the CDR3 is TGCGCCAGCAGCCAAGAGGACAGGGTCACAGATACGCAGTATTTT. Encoded protein: CASSQEDRVTDTQYF.

The J gene is TRBJ2-2, the V gene TRBV11-2, with D perhaps TRBD1 (5 bases). V shed 5 bases and J shed 3 bases, with 7 bases lying between them. CDR1 is SGHAT, CDR2 FQNNGV, per germline. The CDR3 spans 13 residues. The CDR3 loop is CASSGQYTGELFF. The DNA of the CDR3 is TGTGCCAGCAGCGGACAATACACCGGGGAGCTGTTTTTT.

This clonotype was recorded only once. This chain connects TRBV9 to TRBJ2-3; D is undetermined. Germline loops: CDR1 SGDLS, CDR2 YYNGEE. The CDR3 loop spans 14 amino acids. Trimming left V 0 bases short and J 4 bases short, with 9 bases between. CDR3 DNA: TGTGCCAGCAGCGTAGATATAGCCCCAGATACGCAGTATTTT. Translated: CASSVDIAPDTQYF.

The chain joins TRBV10-3 to TRBJ2-7, with 7 bases lining up with TRBD1. CDR1 is ENHRY, CDR2 SYGVKD, per germline. Trimming removed 0 bases from V and 1 base from J; junction bases left unmatched: 3. This CDR3 comprises 15 residues. The CDR3 loop reads CAISESGTASYEQYF. The CDR3 DNA sequence: TGTGCCATCAGTGAGTCGGGGACAGCTTCCTACGAGCAGTACTTC.

This clonotype turned up a few times. The chain has TRBV7-9 and TRBJ1-2, with D possibly being TRBD1 (5 bases). CDR1 and CDR2 from the germline V gene are SEHNR and FQNEAQ (reference sequence). V lost 3 bases and J 3 bases, leaving 11 bases between the germline ends. This CDR3 region has 14 residues. The CDR3 region is CASSLDTGYYGYTF. CDR3 bases: TGTGCCAGCAGCTTGGACACGGGTTACTATGGCTACACCTTC.

The chain links TRBV20-1 to TRBJ1-5; D is possibly TRBD1 (6 bases). The V end lost 6 bases, the J end lost 3 bases, and 12 bases lay between the germline ends. The length of the CDR3 is 13 residues. CDR1 is DFQATT, CDR2 SNEGSKA, per germline (reference sequence). The CDR3 DNA follows: TGCAGTGCGTCCTCAGGGGACAATCAGCCCCAGCATTTT. Amino acid sequence: CSASSGDNQPQHF.

The chain employs TRBV5-1 and TRBJ1-4; D is undetermined. From germline, CDR1 is SGHRS and CDR2 YFSETQ. V lost 3 bases to trimming and J lost 9 bases, with 18 bases between them. The CDR3 spans 15 residues. The CDR3 sequence: CASSSGEWSNQKLFF. The CDR3 DNA sequence: TGCGCCAGCAGCTCCGGGGAGTGGTCAAATCAAAAACTGTTTTTT.

The chain is built from TRBV5-1 and TRBJ2-2; D gene unclear. The CDR3 consists of 16 residues. Germline loops: CDR1 SGHRS, CDR2 YFSETQ. Deletions cut 0 bases from V and 1 base from J, with 10 bases between. The CDR3 loop reads CASSLGVQRNTGELFF. In nucleotides, the CDR3 is TGCGCCAGCAGCTTGGGGGTACAAAGGAACACCGGGGAGCTGTTTTTT.

This clonotype appeared a few times. The chain employs TRBV5-1 and TRBJ2-2; D is unclear. The germline V gene has CDR1 SGHRS and CDR2 YFSETQ. The V end lost 1 base, the J end lost 1 base, and 8 bases lay between the germline ends. The CDR3 loop spans 15 amino acids. For the CDR3, the DNA is TGCGCCAGCAGCTTGAGGGCGGTGAACACCGGGGAGCTGTTTTTT. This codes for CASSLRAVNTGELFF.

The V gene is TRBV29-1, the J gene TRBJ2-7; TRBD1 matches at 8 bases. The CDR3 has 15 amino acids. CDR1 is SQVTM, CDR2 ANQGSEA, per germline. The ends lost 4 bases at V and 6 bases at J; junction bases unmatched: 14. The CDR3 loop reads CSVADLQGVFREQYF. CDR3 in DNA: TGCAGCGTTGCCGATTTACAGGGGGTATTCCGCGAGCAGTACTTC.

The chain links TRBV5-1 to TRBJ2-1; D is unclear. This CDR3 region has 15 residues. Germline CDR1 and CDR2: SGHRS and YFSETQ. The V end lost 5 bases, the J end lost 0 bases, and 12 bases lay between the germline ends. The CDR3 DNA reads as TGCGCCAGCAGAGAAAACCCAAACTCCTACAATGAGCAGTTCTTC. This codes for CASRENPNSYNEQFF.

The J gene is TRBJ2-5, the V gene TRBV7-9; D tentatively reads TRBD1 or TRBD2 (5 bases each). Germline V gene data show CDR1 as SEHNR and CDR2 as FQNEAQ (reference sequence). Trimming stripped 1 base from V and 5 bases from J, with 14 bases between. The CDR3 is made up of 15 amino acids. The CDR3 is CASSLVRGEGETQYF. CDR3 DNA: TGTGCCAGCAGCTTAGTCCGGGGAGAGGGGGAGACCCAGTACTTC.

V usage is TRBV19 and J usage is TRBJ1-2; possible D gene TRBD1, 6 bases. V shed 5 bases and J shed 5 bases, with 21 bases lying between them. Germline V lookup: CDR1 LNHDA, CDR2 SQIVND (reference sequence). This CDR3 is built from 16 residues. In DNA, the CDR3 is TGTGCCAGTAGTTCCGCTAGACAGGATCGGCGGTATGGCTACACCTTC. Amino acid sequence: CASSSARQDRRYGYTF.

The chain links TRBV20-1 to TRBJ2-5; no firm D call. The germline V gene has CDR1 DFQATT and CDR2 SNEGSKA (reference sequence). CDR3 size: 13 residues. V lost 3 bases and J lost 3, with 11 bases in between. The CDR3 DNA follows: TGCAGTGCTAGCTTCGAGGCGGAAGAGACCCAGTACTTC. Amino acid sequence: CSASFEAEETQYF.